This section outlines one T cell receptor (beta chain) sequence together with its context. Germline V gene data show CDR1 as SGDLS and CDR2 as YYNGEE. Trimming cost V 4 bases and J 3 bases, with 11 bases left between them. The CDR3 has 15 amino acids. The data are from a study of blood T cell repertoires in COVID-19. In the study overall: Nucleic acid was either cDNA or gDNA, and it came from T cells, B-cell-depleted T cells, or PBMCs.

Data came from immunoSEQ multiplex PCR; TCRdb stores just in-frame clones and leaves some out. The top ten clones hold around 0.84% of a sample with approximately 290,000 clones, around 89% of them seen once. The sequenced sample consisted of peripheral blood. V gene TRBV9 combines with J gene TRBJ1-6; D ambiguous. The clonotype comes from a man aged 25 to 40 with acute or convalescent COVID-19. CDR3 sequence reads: CASSPGGSYNSPLHF. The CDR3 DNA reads TGTGCCAGCAGCCCGGGAGGCAGCTATAATTCACCCCTCCACTTT.